These 10 T cell receptor beta chains came from one sample sequenced in a study of neurological immune-mediated disorders. TCRdb passed the 5' RACE reads through MiXCR, listing each CDR3 protein once. The sample includes approximately 51,000 distinct CDR3 sequences, about 3% of them seen just once. The source material was PBMCs. All receptors derive from a man aged 40-49 years with multiple sclerosis.

This clonotype was counted ten times or more. The chain has TRBV29-1 and TRBJ2-5; TRBD2 matches 7 bases. The length of the CDR3 is 13 residues. J lost 1 base, V lost 6 bases, and 5 bases had no gene match. CDR1 and CDR2 from the germline V gene are SQVTM and ANQGSEA. The CDR3 coding sequence is TGCAGCGTCCCCGGGGGGTCCCAAGAGACCCAGTACTTC. Residues: CSVPGGSQETQYF.

This clonotype was found many times. The chain is built from TRBV5-1 and TRBJ1-1; the D gene is possibly TRBD1 (5 bases). Germline V lookup: CDR1 SGHRS, CDR2 YFSETQ. Trimming shortened V by 4 bases and J by 0 bases, and 19 bases separated the two germline ends. The CDR3 runs 17 residues. The CDR3 sequence is CASSPAQGTAVNTEAFF. In DNA form, the CDR3 reads TGCGCCAGCAGCCCGGCCCAGGGAACGGCGGTGAACACTGAAGCTTTCTTT.

The sample holds many counts of this clonotype. V usage is TRBV20-1 and J usage is TRBJ1-5, with TRBD1 identical over 11 bases. The CDR3 sequence is 19 residues long. V shed 1 base and J 0 bases; nucleotides not matched to a gene: 11. Germline V gene sequence: CDR1 DFQATT, CDR2 SNEGSKA (reference sequence). The CDR3 protein is CSARGEWGTGGFSNQPQHF. DNA of the CDR3: TGCAGTGCTAGAGGGGAATGGGGGACAGGGGGTTTTAGCAATCAGCCCCAGCATTTT.

This clonotype was counted many times. This chain connects TRBV30 to TRBJ2-7; the match to TRBD1 covers 8 bases. V lost 4 bases, J lost 3 bases, and 2 bases stayed unmatched. In germline, CDR1 is GTSNPN, CDR2 SVGIG (reference sequence). The CDR3 length is 12 residues. CDR3 sequence reads: CAWNGQGYEQYF. The CDR3 DNA reads as TGTGCCTGGAACGGACAGGGCTACGAGCAGTACTTC.

Ten or more counts support this clonotype. The chain uses TRBV29-1 and TRBJ2-3, with 9 bases lining up with TRBD1. Germline assignment: CDR1 SQVTM and CDR2 ANQGSEA. The V and J ends lost 5 bases and 4 bases, in that order; junction bases with no gene match: 7. The CDR3 runs 14 residues. Here the CDR3 DNA reads TGCAGCGTTACCGACAGGGGGAGGGCAGATACGCAGTATTTT. Its protein is CSVTDRGRADTQYF.

This clonotype was counted ten times or more. The V and J genes are TRBV12-5 and TRBJ1-5; tentatively, D is TRBD1 (5 bases). Germline V lookup: CDR1 LGHNT, CDR2 FRNRAP. This CDR3 region has 13 residues. V lost 3 bases and J 6 bases, leaving 9 bases between the germline ends. CDR3 protein: CASGLSGFQPQHF. The CDR3 DNA reads TGTGCTAGTGGTTTATCAGGGTTTCAGCCCCAGCATTTT. The full variable domain, completed using reference TRBV12-5 and TRBJ1-5, is DARVTQTPRHKVTEMGQEVTMRCQPILGHNTVFWYRQTMMQGLELLAYFRNRAPLDDSGMPKDRFSAEMPDATLATLKIQPSEPRDSAVYFCASGLSGFQPQHFGDGTRLSIL.

This clonotype was detected ten times or more. V is TRBV7-6 and J is TRBJ2-2; D remains unclear. Germline lookup yields CDR1 SGHVS and CDR2 FNYEAQ. The V end was cut by 10 bases, the J end by 4 bases, with 13 bases between. The length of the CDR3 is 13 residues. Written as DNA, the CDR3 is TGTGCCACCCTGCCTGGTACCACCGGGGAGCTGTTTTTT. Amino acid sequence: CATLPGTTGELFF.

The chain links TRBV18 to TRBJ2-6; D is ambiguous. Deletions cut 4 bases from V and 0 bases from J, with 13 bases between. CDR1 is KGHSH, CDR2 LQKENI, per germline. The CDR3 is 17 residues long. The CDR3 coding sequence is TGTGCCAGCTCACTAACATGGGCCTTCTCTGGGGCCAACGTCCTGACTTTC. As protein: CASSLTWAFSGANVLTF.

This clonotype was picked up many times. The rearrangement uses TRBV6-5 and TRBJ2-7; D gene uncertain. CDR3 length: 11 amino acids. Germline assignment: CDR1 MNHEY and CDR2 SVGAGI. The V and J ends lost 6 bases and 7 bases respectively, with 10 bases between them. In nucleotides, the CDR3 is TGTGCCAGCAGGACCGATCGAGAGCAGTACTTC. Its translation: CASRTDREQYF.

This clonotype occurred many times. The CDR3 nucleotides are TGCAGTGCTAGCTCGACAGGGAAGAGCAATCAGCCCCAGCATTTT. Protein product: CSASSTGKSNQPQHF. The chain uses TRBV20-1 and TRBJ1-5, with 7 bases that match TRBD1. Per germline, CDR1 DFQATT and CDR2 SNEGSKA (reference sequence). V dropped 3 bases and J dropped 1; count of bases not matched to a gene: 6. CDR3 length: 15 amino acids.